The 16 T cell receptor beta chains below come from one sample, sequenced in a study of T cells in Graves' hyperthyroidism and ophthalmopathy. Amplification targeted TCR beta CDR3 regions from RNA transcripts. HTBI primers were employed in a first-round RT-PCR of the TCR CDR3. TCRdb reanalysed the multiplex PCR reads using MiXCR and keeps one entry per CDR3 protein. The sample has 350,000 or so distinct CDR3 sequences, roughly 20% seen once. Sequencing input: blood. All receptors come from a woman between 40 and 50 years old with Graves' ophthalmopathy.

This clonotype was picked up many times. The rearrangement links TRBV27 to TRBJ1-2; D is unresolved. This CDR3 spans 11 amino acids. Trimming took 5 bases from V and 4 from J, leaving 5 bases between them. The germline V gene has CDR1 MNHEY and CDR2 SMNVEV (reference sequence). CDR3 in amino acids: CASSNFYGYTF. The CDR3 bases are TGTGCCAGCAGTAACTTCTATGGCTACACCTTC.

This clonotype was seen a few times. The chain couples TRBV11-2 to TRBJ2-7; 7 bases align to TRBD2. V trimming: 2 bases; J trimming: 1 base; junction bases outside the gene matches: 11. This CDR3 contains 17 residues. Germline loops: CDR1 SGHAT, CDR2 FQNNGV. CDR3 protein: CASSLCRGLVGSYEQYF. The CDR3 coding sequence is TGTGCCAGCAGCTTATGCCGAGGACTAGTCGGTTCCTACGAGCAGTACTTC.

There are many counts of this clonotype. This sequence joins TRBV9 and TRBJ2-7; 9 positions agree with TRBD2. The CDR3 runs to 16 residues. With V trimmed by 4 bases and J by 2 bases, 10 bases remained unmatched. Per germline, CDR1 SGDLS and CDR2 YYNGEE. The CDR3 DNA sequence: TGTGCCAGCAGCCCTAGGGGTAGCGGGGGAACCTACGAGCAGTACTTC. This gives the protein CASSPRGSGGTYEQYF. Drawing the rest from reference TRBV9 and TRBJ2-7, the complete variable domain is DSGVTQTPKHLITATGQRVTLRCSPRSGDLSVYWYQQSLDQGLQFLIQYYNGEERAKGNILERFSAQQFPDLHSELNLSSLELGDSALYFCASSPRGSGGTYEQYFGPGTRLTVT.

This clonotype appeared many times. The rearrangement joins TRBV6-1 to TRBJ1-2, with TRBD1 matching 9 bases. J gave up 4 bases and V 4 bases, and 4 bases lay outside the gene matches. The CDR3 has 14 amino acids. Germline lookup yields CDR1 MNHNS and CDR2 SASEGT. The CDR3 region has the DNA TGTGCCAGCAGTGCGGGACAGGGTTCCTATGGCTACACCTTC. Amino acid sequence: CASSAGQGSYGYTF.

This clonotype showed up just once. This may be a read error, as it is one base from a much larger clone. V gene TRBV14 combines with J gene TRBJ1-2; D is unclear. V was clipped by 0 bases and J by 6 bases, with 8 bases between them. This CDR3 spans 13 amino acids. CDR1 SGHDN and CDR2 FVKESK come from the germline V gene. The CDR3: CASSQDWENGYTF. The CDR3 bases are TGTGCCAGCAGCCAAGATTGGGAGAATGGCTACACCTTC.

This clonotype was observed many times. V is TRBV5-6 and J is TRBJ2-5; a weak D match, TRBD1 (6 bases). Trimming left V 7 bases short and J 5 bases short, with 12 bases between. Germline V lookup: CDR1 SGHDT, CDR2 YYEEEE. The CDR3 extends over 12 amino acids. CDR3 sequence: CASFKRGETQYF. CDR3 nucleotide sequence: TGTGCCAGCTTTAAGAGGGGGGAGACCCAGTACTTC.

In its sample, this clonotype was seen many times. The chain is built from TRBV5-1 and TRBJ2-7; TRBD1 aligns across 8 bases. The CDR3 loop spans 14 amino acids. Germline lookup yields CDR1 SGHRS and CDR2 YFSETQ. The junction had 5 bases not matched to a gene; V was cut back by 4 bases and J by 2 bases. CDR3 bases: TGCGCCAGCAGCCGGTCGACAGGGGCCTACGAGCAGTACTTC. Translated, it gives CASSRSTGAYEQYF.

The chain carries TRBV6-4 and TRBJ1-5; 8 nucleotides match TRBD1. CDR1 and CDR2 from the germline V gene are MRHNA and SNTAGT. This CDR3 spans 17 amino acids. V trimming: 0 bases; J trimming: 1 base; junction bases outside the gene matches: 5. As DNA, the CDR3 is TGTGCCAGCAGTGACTCCTCCAGGGGGCTAAGCAATCAGCCCCAGCATTTT. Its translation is CASSDSSRGLSNQPQHF.

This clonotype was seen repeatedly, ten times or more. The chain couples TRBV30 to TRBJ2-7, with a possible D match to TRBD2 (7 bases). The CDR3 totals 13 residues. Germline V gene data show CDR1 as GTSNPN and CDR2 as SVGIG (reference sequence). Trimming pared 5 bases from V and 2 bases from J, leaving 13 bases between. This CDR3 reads CAWAGAEPYEQYF. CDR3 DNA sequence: TGTGCCTGGGCGGGGGCAGAGCCCTACGAGCAGTACTTC.

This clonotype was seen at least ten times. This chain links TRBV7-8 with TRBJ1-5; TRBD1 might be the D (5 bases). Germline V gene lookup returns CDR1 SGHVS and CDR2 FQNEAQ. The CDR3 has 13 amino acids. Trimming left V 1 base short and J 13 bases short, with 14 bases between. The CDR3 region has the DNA TGTGCCAGCAGCTTAGTTGGAGGGACTTCTCAGCATTTT. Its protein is CASSLVGGTSQHF.

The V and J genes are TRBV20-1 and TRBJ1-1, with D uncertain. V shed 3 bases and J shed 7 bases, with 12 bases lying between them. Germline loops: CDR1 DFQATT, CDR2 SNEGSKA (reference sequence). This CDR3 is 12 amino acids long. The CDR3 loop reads CSASMGEYEAFF. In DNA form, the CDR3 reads TGCAGTGCTAGCATGGGAGAGTATGAAGCTTTCTTT.

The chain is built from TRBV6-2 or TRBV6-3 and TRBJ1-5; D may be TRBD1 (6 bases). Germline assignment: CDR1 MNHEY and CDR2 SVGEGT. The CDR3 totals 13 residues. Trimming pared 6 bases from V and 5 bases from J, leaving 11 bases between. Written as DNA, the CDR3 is TGTGCCAGCAGCTTGGACAGTCATCAGCCCCAGCATTTT. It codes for CASSLDSHQPQHF.

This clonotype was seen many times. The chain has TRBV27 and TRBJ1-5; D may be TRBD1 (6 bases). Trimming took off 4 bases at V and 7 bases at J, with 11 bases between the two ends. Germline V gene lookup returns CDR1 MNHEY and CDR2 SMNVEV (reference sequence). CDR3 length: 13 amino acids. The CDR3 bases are TGTGCCAGCAGTTCCAGGGGTCGACAGCCCCAGCATTTT. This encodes CASSSRGRQPQHF.

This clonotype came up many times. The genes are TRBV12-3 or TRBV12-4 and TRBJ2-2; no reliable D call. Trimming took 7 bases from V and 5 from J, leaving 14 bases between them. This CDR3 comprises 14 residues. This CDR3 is CASTHSGGTGELFF. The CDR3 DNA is TGTGCCAGCACCCATTCAGGTGGGACCGGGGAGCTGTTTTTT.

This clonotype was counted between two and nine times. In DNA form, the CDR3 reads TGTGCCAGCAGTTTAAAGGCTGGGGCGTACAGTTTACAAGAGACCCAGTACTTC. The encoded protein is CASSLKAGAYSLQETQYF. V and J are TRBV12-3 or TRBV12-4 and TRBJ2-5; tentative D call: TRBD1 (5 bases). This CDR3 has 18 residues. Trimming stripped 2 bases from V and 2 bases from J, with 21 bases between.

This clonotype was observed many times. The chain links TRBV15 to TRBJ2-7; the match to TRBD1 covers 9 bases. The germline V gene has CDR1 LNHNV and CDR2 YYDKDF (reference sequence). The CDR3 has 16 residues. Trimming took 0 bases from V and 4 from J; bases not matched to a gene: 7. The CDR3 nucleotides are TGTGCCACCAGCAGAGATGGAAGGACAGGGGTGTACGAGCAGTACTTC. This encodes CATSRDGRTGVYEQYF.